This T cell receptor (beta chain) was documented in a study of blood T cell repertoires in COVID-19. Trimming left V 0 bases short and J 4 bases short, with 19 bases between. Germline V gene lookup returns CDR1 LGHNA and CDR2 YNFKEQ. CDR3 length equals 18 residues. Sequencing was performed with immunoSEQ multiplex PCR; in TCRdb, only in-frame clones are kept and a portion is missing. The sample lists about 200,000 clones, about 80% occurring once. The sequence was collected from a human donor with acute or convalescent COVID-19. The donor label of this sample is uncertain. Sequenced input: peripheral blood. V gene TRBV4-2 combines with J gene TRBJ1-5, with a possible D match to TRBD1 (5 bases). The CDR3 loop reads CASSQERRQLRGNQPQHF. Written as DNA, the CDR3 is TGTGCCAGCAGCCAAGAGCGGAGACAGCTCCGAGGTAATCAGCCCCAGCATTTT.